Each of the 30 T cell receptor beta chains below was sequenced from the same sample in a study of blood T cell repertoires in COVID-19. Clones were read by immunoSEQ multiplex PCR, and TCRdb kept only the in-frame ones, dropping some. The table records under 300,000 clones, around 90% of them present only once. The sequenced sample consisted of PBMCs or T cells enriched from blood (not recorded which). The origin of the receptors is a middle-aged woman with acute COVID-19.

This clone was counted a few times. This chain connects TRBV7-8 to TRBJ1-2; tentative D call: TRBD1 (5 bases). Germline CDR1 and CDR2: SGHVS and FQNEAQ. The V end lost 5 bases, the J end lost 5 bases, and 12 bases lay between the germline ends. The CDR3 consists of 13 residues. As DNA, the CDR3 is TGTGCCAGCAGCCCCGGGGGGAGGTATGGCTACACCTTC. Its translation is CASSPGGRYGYTF. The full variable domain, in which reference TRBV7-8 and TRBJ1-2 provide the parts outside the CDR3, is GAGVSQSPRYKVAKRGQDVALRCDPISGHVSLFWYQQALGQGPEFLTYFQNEAQLDKSGLPSDRFFAERPEGSVSTLKIQRTQQEDSAVYLCASSPGGRYGYTFGSGTRLTVV.

CDR3 sequence: CASSRGSNEKLFF. CDR3 coding DNA: TGCGCCAGCAGCAGGGGGTCTAATGAAAAACTGTTTTTT. V is TRBV5-1 and J is TRBJ1-4; D is possibly TRBD1 (6 bases). V was trimmed by 4 bases and J by 3 bases, leaving 7 bases between them. The CDR3 has 13 residues. CDR1 is SGHRS, CDR2 YFSETQ, per germline.

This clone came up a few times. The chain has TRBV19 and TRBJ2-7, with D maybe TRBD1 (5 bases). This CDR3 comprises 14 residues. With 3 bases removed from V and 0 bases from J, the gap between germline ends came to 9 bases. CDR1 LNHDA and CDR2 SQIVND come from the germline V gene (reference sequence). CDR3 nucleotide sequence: TGTGCCAGTAGTATGACAGACAGCTCCTACGAGCAGTACTTC. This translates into CASSMTDSSYEQYF.

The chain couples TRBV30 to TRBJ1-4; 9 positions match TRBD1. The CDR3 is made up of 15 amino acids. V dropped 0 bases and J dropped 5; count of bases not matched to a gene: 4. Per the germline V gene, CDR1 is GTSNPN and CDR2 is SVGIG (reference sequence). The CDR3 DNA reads TGTGCCTGGAGTGTACTCGGGACAGGGAATGAAAAACTGTTTTTT. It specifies CAWSVLGTGNEKLFF.

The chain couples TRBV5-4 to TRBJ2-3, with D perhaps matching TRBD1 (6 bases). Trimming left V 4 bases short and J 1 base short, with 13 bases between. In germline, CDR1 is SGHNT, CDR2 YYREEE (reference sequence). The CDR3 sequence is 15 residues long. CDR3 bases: TGTGCCAGCAGCGTGGACAGTTCCCGCACAGATACGCAGTATTTT. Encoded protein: CASSVDSSRTDTQYF.

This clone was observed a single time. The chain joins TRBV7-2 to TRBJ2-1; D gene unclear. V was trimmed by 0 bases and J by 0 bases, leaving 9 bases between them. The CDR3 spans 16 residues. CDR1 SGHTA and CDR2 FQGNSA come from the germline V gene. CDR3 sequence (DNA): TGTGCCAGCAGCTTAGCGGTTTATAGCTCCTACAATGAGCAGTTCTTC. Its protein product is CASSLAVYSSYNEQFF.

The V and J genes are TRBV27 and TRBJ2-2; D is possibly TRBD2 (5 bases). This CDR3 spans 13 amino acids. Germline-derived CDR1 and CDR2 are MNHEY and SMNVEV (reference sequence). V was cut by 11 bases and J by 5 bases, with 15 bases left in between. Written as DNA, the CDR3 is TGTGCCCCGGACGTACCGGGGACCGGGGAGCTGTTTTTT. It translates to CAPDVPGTGELFF.

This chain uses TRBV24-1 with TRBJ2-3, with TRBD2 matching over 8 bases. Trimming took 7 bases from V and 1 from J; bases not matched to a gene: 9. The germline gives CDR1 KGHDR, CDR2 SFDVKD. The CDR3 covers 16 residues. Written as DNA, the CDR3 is TGTGCCACCAGCCTCCCGACAGCGGGGGGCACAGATACGCAGTATTTT. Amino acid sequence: CATSLPTAGGTDTQYF.

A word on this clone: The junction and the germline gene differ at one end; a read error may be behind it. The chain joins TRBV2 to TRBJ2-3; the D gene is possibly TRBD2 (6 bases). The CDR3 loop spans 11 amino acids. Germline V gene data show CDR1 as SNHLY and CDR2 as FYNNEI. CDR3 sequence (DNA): TGTGCCAGCAGGGGGGAACCGGGACTCCTTTTT. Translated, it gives CASRGEPGLLF.

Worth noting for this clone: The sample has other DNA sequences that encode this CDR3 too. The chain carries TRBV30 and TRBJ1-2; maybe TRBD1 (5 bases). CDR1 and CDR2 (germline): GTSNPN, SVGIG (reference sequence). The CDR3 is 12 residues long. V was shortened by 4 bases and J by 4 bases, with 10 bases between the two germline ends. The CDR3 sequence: CAWTGDSYGYTF. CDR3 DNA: TGTGCCTGGACCGGTGACAGCTATGGCTACACCTTC.

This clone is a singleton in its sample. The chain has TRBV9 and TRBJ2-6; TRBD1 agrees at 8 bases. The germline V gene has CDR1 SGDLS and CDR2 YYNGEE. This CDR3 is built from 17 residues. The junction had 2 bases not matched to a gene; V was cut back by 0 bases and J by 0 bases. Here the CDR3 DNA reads TGTGCCAGCAGCGTAGGGACAGGGCTCTCTGGGGCCAACGTCCTGACTTTC. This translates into CASSVGTGLSGANVLTF.

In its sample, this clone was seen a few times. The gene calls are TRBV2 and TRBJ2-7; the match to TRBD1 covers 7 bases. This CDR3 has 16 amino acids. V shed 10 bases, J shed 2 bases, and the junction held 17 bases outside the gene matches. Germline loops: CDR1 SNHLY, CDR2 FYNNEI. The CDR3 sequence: CATLGPPGTAPYEQYF. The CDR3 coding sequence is TGTGCCACACTCGGTCCACCCGGGACAGCTCCCTACGAGCAGTACTTC.

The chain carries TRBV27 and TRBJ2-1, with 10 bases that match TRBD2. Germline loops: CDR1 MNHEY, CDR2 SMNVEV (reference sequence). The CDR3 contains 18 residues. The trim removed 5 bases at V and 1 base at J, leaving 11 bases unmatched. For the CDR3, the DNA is TGTGCCAGCAGTCCGCAGAGCGGGGGGGCTTTATCCTACAATGAGCAGTTCTTC. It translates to CASSPQSGGALSYNEQFF.

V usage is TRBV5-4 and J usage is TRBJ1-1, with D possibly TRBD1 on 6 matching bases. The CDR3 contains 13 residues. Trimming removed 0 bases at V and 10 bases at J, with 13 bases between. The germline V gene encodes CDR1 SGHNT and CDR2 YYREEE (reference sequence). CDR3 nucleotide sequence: TGTGCCAGCAGCTTGGGTCTCGGGGGGCGAGCTTTCTTT. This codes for CASSLGLGGRAFF.

The CDR3 reads CASSRQGYGYTF. CDR3 nucleotides: TGTGCCAGCAGCAGACAGGGCTATGGCTACACCTTC. V and J are TRBV7-9 and TRBJ1-2, with 7 bases lining up with TRBD1. With V trimmed by 5 bases and J by 4 bases, 1 base remained unmatched. Germline loops: CDR1 SEHNR, CDR2 FQNEAQ (reference sequence). This CDR3 has 12 residues.

The CDR3 reads CASSYSRSPLHF. The CDR3 DNA reads TGTGCCAGCAGTTACTCGAGATCACCCCTCCACTTT. V and J are TRBV6-2 or TRBV6-3 and TRBJ1-6; D is undetermined. The CDR3 has 12 amino acids. The ends were cut back, 0 bases at V and 10 bases at J, with 4 bases in the middle. Germline values: CDR1 MNHEY, CDR2 SVGEGT.

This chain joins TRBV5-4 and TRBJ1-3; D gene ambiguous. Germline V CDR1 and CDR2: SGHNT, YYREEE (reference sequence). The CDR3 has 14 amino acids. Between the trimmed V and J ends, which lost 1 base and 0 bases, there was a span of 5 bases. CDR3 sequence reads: CASSLQNSGNTIYF. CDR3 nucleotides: TGTGCCAGCAGCTTGCAGAACTCTGGAAACACCATATATTTT.

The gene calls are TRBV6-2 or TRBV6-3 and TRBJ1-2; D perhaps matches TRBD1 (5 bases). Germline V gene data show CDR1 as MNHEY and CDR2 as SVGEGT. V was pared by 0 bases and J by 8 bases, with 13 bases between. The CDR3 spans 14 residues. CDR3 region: CASSYSRTGRGYTF. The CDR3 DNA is TGTGCCAGCAGTTACTCCCGAACAGGTCGAGGCTACACCTTC.

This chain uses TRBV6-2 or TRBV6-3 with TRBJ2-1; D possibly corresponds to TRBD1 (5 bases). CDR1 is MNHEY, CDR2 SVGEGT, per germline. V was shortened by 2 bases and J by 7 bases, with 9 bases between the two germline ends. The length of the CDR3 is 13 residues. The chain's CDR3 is CASSYNDRNEQFF. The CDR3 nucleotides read TGTGCCAGCAGTTACAATGACAGAAATGAGCAGTTCTTC.

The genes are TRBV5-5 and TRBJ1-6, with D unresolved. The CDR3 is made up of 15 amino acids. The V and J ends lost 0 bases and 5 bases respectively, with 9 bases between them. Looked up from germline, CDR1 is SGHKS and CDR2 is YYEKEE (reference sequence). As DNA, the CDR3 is TGTGCCAGCAGCTTGGTGACGGGAGATAATTCACCCCTCCACTTT. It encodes CASSLVTGDNSPLHF.

The CDR3 is CASRGALGTEAFF. In nucleotides, the CDR3 is TGTGCCAGCAGGGGGGCGTTGGGCACTGAAGCTTTCTTT. The V gene is TRBV6-5, the J gene TRBJ1-1; possible D gene TRBD1, 6 bases. CDR1 and CDR2 from the germline V gene are MNHEY and SVGAGI. This CDR3 has 13 residues. V was trimmed by 6 bases and J by 4 bases, leaving 12 bases between them.

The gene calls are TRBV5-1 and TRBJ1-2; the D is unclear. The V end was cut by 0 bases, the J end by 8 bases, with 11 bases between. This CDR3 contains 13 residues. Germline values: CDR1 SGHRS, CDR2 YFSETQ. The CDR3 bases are TGCGCCAGCAGCTTGGGCGCAATGTCCGGCTACACCTTC. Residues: CASSLGAMSGYTF. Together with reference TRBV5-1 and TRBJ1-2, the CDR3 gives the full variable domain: KAGVTQTPRYLIKTRGQQVTLSCSPISGHRSVSWYQQTPGQGLQFLFEYFSETQRNKGNFPGRFSGRQFSNSRSEMNVSTLELGDSALYLCASSLGAMSGYTFGSGTRLTVV.

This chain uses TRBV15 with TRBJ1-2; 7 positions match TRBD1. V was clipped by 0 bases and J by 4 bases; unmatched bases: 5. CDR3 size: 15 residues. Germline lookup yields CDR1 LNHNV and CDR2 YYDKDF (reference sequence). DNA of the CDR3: TGTGCCACCAGCAGAGATCGACAGGGAACCTATGGCTACACCTTC. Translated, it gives CATSRDRQGTYGYTF.

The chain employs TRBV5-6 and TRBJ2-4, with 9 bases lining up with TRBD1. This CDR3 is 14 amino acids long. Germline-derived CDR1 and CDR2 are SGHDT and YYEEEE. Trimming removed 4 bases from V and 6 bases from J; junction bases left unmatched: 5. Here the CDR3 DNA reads TGTGCCAGCAGCCCGGGACAGGGATTAAACATTCAGTACTTC. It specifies CASSPGQGLNIQYF.

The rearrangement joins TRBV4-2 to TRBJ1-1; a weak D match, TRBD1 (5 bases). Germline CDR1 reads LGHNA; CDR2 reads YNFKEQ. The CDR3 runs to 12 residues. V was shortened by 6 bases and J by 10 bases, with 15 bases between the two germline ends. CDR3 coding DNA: TGTGCCAGCAGACGCGACAGTTCCAGAGCTTTCTTT. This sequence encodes CASRRDSSRAFF.

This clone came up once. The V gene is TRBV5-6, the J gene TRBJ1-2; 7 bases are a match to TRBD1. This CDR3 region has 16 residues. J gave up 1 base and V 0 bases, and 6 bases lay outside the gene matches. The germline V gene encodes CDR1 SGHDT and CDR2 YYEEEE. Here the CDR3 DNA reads TGTGCCAGCAGCTTGGGGGACAGAACTCTTAACTATGGCTACACCTTC. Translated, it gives CASSLGDRTLNYGYTF. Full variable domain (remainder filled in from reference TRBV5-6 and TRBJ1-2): DAGVTQSPTHLIKTRGQQVTLRCSPKSGHDTVSWYQQALGQGPQFIFQYYEEEERQRGNFPDRFSGHQFPNYSSELNVNALLLGDSALYLCASSLGDRTLNYGYTFGSGTRLTVV.

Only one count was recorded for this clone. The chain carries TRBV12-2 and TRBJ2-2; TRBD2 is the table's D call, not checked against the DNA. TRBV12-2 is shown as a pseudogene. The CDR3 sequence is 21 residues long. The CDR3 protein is CASRPLYQGLAGAQNTGELFF. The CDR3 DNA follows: TGTGCAAGTCGCCCACTCTACCAGGGACTAGCGGGGGCCCAGAACACCGGGGAGCTGTTTTTT.

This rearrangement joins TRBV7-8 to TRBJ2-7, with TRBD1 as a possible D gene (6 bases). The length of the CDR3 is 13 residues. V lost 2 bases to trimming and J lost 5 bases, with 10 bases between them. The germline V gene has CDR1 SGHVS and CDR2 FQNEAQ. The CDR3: CASSLPRGDEQYF. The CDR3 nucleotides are TGTGCCAGCAGCTTACCCAGGGGCGACGAGCAGTACTTC.

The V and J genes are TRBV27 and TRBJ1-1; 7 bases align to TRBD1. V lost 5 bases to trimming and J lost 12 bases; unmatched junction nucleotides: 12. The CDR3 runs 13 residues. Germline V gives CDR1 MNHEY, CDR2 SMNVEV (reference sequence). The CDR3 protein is CASSQGLTGTTFF. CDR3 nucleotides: TGTGCCAGCAGTCAAGGTCTGACAGGGACGACTTTCTTT.

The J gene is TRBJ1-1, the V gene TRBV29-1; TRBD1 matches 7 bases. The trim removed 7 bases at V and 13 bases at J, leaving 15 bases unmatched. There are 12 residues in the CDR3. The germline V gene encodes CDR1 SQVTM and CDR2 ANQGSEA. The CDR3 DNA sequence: TGCAGCGCTACTCCCGGGACAGACGGCCTTTTCTTT. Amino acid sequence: CSATPGTDGLFF.